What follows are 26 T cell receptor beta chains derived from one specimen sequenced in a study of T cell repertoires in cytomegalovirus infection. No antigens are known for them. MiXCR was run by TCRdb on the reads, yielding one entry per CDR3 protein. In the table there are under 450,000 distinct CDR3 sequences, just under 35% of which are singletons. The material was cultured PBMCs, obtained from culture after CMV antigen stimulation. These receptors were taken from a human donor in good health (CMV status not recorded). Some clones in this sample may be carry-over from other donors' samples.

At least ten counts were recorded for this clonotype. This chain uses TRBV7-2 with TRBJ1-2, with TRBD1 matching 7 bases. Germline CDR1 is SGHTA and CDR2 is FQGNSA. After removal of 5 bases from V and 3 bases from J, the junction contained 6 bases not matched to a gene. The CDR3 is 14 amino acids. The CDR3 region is CASSPWGTDYGYTF. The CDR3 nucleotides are TGTGCCAGCAGCCCTTGGGGGACAGACTATGGCTACACCTTC.

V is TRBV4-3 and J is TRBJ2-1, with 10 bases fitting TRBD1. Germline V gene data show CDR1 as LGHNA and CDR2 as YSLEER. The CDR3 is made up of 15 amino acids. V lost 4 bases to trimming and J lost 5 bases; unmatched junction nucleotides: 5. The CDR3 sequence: CASSPRDRGNNEQFF. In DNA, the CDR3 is TGCGCCAGCAGCCCCAGGGACAGGGGTAACAATGAGCAGTTCTTC.

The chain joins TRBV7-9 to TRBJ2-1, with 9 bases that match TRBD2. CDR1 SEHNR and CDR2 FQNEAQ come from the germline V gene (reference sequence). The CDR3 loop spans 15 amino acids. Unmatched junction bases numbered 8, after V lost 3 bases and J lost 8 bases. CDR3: CASSFSRGRADEQFF. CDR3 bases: TGTGCCAGCAGCTTTTCTCGCGGGAGGGCCGATGAGCAGTTCTTC.

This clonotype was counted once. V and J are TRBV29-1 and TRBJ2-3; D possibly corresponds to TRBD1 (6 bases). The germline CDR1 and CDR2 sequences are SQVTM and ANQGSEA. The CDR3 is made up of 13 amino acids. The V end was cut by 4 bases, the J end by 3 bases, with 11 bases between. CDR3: CSVGARGTDTQYF. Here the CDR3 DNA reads TGCAGCGTTGGAGCCAGGGGAACAGATACGCAGTATTTT.

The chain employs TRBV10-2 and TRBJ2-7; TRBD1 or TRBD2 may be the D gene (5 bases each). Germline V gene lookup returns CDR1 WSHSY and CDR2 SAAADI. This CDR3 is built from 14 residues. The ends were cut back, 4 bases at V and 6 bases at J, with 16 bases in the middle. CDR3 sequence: CASSALRDPREQYV. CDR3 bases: TGCGCCAGCAGTGCCCTAAGGGACCCGCGCGAGCAGTACGTC.

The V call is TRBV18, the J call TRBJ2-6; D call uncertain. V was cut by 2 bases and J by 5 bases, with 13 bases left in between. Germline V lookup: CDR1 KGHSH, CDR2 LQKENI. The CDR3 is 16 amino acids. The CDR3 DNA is TGTGCCAGCTCACCAAAAACACTGAGTAGGGCCAACGTCCTGACTTTC. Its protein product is CASSPKTLSRANVLTF.

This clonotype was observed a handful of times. The CDR3 nucleotides are TGTGCCAGCAGCTTAACGGGGGGGAGGGAGACCCAGTACTTC. Residues: CASSLTGGRETQYF. This chain links TRBV7-3 with TRBJ2-5, with 7 bases matching TRBD2. The CDR3 sequence is 14 residues long. Germline V gene data show CDR1 as SGHTA and CDR2 as FQGTGA. V lost 0 bases to trimming and J lost 5 bases; unmatched junction nucleotides: 3.

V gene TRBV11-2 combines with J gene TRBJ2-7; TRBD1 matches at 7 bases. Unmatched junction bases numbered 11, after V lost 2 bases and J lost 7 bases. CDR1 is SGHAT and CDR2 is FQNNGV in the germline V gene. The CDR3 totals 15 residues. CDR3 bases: TGTGCCAGCAGCTTACAGGGGGTGAGGAATCTGGAGCAGTACGTC. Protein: CASSLQGVRNLEQYV.

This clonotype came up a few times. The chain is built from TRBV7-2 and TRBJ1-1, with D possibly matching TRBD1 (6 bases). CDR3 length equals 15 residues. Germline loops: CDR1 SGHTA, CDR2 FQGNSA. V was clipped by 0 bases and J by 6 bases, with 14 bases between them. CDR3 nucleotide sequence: TGTGCCAGCAGCTTAGCCCCGGGGGCCGGCGCTGAAGCTTTCTTT. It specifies CASSLAPGAGAEAFF.

This CDR3 is CASSPGLAVLSEQFF. In nucleotides, the CDR3 is TGTGCCAGCAGTCCGGGACTAGCGGTTCTGAGTGAGCAGTTCTTC. This sequence joins TRBV6-2 or TRBV6-3 and TRBJ2-1; 11 bases align to TRBD2. The V segment lost 5 bases and the J segment 9 bases; nucleotides outside the gene matches: 9. The germline V gene encodes CDR1 MNHEY and CDR2 SVGEGT. The CDR3 spans 15 residues.

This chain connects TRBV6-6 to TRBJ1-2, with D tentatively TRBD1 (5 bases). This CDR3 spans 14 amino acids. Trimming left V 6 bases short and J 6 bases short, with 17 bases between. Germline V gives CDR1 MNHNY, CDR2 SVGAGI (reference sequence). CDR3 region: CASSPPMWGDGYTF. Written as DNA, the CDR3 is TGTGCCAGCAGCCCGCCCATGTGGGGGGATGGCTACACCTTC.

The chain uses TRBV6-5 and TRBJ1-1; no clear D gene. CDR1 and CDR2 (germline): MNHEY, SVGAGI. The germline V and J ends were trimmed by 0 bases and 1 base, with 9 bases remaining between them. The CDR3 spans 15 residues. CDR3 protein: CASSYSAGTNTEAFF. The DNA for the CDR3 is TGTGCCAGCAGTTACTCGGCGGGAACGAACACTGAAGCTTTCTTT.

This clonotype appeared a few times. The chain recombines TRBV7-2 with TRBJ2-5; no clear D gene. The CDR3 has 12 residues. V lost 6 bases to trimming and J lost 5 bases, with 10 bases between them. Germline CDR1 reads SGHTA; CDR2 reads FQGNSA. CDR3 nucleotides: TGTGCCAGCAGGCGCGGTGAGGAGACCCAGTACTTC. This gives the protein CASRRGEETQYF.

CDR3 sequence: CASSPLNNEQFF. The CDR3 region has the DNA TGTGCCAGCAGCCCTCTGAACAATGAGCAGTTCTTC. The chain combines TRBV7-2 with TRBJ2-1; D gene ambiguous. The CDR3 is 12 amino acids. The V gene lost 5 bases and the J gene lost 5 bases, with 7 bases spanning the gap. In germline, CDR1 is SGHTA, CDR2 FQGNSA.

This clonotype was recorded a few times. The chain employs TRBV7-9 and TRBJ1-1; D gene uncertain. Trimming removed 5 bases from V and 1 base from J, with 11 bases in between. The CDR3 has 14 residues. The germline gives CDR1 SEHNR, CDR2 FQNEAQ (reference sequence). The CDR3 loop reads CASSPWVGNTEAFF. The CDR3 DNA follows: TGTGCCAGCAGCCCCTGGGTGGGGAACACTGAAGCTTTCTTT.

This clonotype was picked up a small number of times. The CDR3 reads CASRQGIYEQYF. In DNA, the CDR3 is TGTGCCAGCAGGCAGGGTATCTACGAGCAGTACTTC. The V gene is TRBV28, the J gene TRBJ2-7, with D possibly matching TRBD1 (5 bases). This CDR3 contains 12 residues. Trimming removed 6 bases at V and 3 bases at J, with 9 bases between. The germline V gene encodes CDR1 MDHEN and CDR2 SYDVKM.

The CDR3 coding sequence is TGTGCCAGCAGGGCCGGGACTAGCGGGAGAGAGACCCAGTACTTC. As protein: CASRAGTSGRETQYF. V and J are TRBV6-2 or TRBV6-3 and TRBJ2-5; 14 bases agree with TRBD2. J gave up 4 bases and V 6 bases, and 4 bases lay outside the gene matches. This CDR3 is built from 15 residues. CDR1 MNHEY and CDR2 SVGEGT come from the germline V gene.

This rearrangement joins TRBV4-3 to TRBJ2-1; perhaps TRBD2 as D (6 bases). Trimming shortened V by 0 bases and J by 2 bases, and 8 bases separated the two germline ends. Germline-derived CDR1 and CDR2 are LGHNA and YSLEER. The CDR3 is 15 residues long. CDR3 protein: CASSQEPSAYNEQFF. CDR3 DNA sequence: TGCGCCAGCAGCCAAGAACCTAGCGCCTACAATGAGCAGTTCTTC.

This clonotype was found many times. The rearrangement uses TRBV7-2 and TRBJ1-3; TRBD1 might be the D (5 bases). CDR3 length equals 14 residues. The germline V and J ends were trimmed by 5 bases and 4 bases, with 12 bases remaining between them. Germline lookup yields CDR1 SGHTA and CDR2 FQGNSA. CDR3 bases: TGTGCCAGCAGCCGTGGGGACGGAGGAAACACCATATATTTT. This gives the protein CASSRGDGGNTIYF.

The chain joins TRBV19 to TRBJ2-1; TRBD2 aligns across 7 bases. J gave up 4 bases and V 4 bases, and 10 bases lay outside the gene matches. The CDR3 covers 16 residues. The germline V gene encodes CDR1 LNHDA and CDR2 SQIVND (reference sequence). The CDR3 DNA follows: TGTGCCAGTAGTAGGAGGGAGGGCTTCGGTTACAATGAGCAGTTCTTC. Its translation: CASSRREGFGYNEQFF.

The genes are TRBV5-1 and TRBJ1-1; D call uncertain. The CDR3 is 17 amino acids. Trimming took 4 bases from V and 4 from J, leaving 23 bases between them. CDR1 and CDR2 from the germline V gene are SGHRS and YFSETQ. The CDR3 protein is CASSLYRSGIGGTEAFF. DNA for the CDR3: TGCGCCAGCAGCCTTTATCGATCTGGAATAGGAGGCACTGAAGCTTTCTTT.

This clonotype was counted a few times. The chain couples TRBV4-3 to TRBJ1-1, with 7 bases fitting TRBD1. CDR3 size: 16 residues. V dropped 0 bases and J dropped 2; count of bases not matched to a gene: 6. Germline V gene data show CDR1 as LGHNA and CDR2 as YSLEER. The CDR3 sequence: CASSQDTGAINTEAFF. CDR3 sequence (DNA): TGCGCCAGCAGCCAAGATACAGGGGCTATCAACACTGAAGCTTTCTTT.

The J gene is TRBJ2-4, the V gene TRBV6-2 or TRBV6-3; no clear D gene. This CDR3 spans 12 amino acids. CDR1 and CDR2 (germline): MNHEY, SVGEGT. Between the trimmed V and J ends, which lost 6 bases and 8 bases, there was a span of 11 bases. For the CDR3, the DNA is TGTGCCAGCAGGACTGGGTGGGACATTCAGTACTTC. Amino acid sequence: CASRTGWDIQYF.

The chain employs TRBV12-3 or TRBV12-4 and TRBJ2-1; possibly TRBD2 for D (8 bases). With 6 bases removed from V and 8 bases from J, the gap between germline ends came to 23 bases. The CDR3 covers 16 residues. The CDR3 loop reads CASSQPGQAGGHEQFF. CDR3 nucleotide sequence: TGTGCCAGCAGCCAACCCGGACAGGCGGGGGGTCATGAGCAGTTCTTC.

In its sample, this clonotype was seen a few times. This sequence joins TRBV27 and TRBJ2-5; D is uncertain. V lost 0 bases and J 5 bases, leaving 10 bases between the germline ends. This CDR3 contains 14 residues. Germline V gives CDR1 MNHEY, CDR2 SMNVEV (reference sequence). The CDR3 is CASSLSTAQETQYF. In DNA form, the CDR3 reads TGTGCCAGCAGTTTATCTACGGCTCAGGAGACCCAGTACTTC.

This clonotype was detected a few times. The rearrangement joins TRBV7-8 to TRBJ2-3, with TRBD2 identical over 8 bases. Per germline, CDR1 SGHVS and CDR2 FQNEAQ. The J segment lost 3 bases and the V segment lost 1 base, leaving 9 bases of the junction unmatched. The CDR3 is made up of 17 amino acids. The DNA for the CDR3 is TGTGCCAGCAGCTTAGAACGGGCCGGGAGGGAGACAGATACGCAGTATTTT. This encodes CASSLERAGRETDTQYF.